The 7 T cell receptor beta chains below come from one sample, sequenced in a study of cytomegalovirus exposure and HLA in healthy donors. Assay: immunoSEQ multiplex PCR; the TCRdb copy retains only in-frame clones and omits some. The data hold about 170,000 clones, with roughly 91% observed a single time. The sample comprised PBMCs. Receptors were obtained from a man aged 18-30 years in good health and CMV-seropositive.

A single count supports this clone. The rearrangement joins TRBV27 to TRBJ2-5; TRBD2 matches 12 bases. Germline V gene lookup returns CDR1 MNHEY and CDR2 SMNVEV (reference sequence). The CDR3 extends over 16 amino acids. V lost 6 bases and J lost 4; bases outside the gene matches: 9. The CDR3 loop reads CASSPGTSGSAETQYF. CDR3 in DNA: TGTGCCAGCAGCCCCGGGACTAGCGGGTCAGCAGAGACCCAGTACTTC.

The genes are TRBV13 and TRBJ2-2; the D gene is possibly TRBD2 (6 bases). CDR3 length equals 16 residues. V dropped 2 bases and J dropped 4 bases, with 14 bases sitting between them. CDR1 is PRHDT, CDR2 FYEKMQ, per germline (reference sequence). CDR3 loop: CASSLRWLARTGELFF. DNA of the CDR3: TGTGCCAGCAGCTTAAGGTGGCTAGCGCGCACCGGGGAGCTGTTTTTT.

J is TRBJ2-5 and V is TRBV11-1; no firm D call. Germline lookup yields CDR1 SGHAT and CDR2 FQDESV (reference sequence). Trimming took off 5 bases at V and 2 bases at J, with 15 bases between the two ends. The CDR3 spans 15 residues. CDR3 sequence: CASSPWQVVQETQYF. The DNA for the CDR3 is TGTGCCAGCAGCCCCTGGCAGGTCGTTCAAGAGACCCAGTACTTC.

The chain has TRBV5-1 and TRBJ1-3, with 8 bases that match TRBD1. Germline CDR1 and CDR2: SGHRS and YFSETQ. The CDR3 totals 15 residues. V lost 4 bases to trimming and J lost 2 bases; unmatched junction nucleotides: 5. This CDR3 reads CASSAAGGTGNTIYF. The CDR3 region has the DNA TGCGCCAGCAGCGCCGCAGGGGGCACTGGAAACACCATATATTTT.

The gene calls are TRBV5-1 and TRBJ2-5; TRBD1 aligns across 9 bases. The CDR3 is made up of 14 amino acids. Germline CDR1 and CDR2: SGHRS and YFSETQ. The V and J ends lost 4 bases and 5 bases, in that order; junction bases with no gene match: 6. For the CDR3, the DNA is TGCGCCAGCAGCGCGACAGGGGGTGTGGAGACCCAGTACTTC. It is translated as CASSATGGVETQYF.

The chain is built from TRBV5-1 and TRBJ2-7; 8 positions agree with TRBD2. The V gene end was trimmed by 5 bases and the J gene end by 1 base; junction bases not matched to a gene: 14. There are 17 residues in the CDR3. CDR1 SGHRS and CDR2 YFSETQ come from the germline V gene. The DNA for the CDR3 is TGCGCCAGCAGACCAGCGGGAGCCAGAATTGGGTCCTACGAGCAGTACTTC. Translating gives CASRPAGARIGSYEQYF.

The chain uses TRBV28 and TRBJ1-2, with TRBD1 matching 7 bases. Germline CDR1 is MDHEN and CDR2 is SYDVKM. V lost 3 bases, J lost 4 bases, and 8 bases stayed unmatched. There are 15 residues in the CDR3. DNA for the CDR3: TGTGCCAGCAGTTTCTCCTACAGGGGTCCCTATGGCTACACCTTC. This gives the protein CASSFSYRGPYGYTF.